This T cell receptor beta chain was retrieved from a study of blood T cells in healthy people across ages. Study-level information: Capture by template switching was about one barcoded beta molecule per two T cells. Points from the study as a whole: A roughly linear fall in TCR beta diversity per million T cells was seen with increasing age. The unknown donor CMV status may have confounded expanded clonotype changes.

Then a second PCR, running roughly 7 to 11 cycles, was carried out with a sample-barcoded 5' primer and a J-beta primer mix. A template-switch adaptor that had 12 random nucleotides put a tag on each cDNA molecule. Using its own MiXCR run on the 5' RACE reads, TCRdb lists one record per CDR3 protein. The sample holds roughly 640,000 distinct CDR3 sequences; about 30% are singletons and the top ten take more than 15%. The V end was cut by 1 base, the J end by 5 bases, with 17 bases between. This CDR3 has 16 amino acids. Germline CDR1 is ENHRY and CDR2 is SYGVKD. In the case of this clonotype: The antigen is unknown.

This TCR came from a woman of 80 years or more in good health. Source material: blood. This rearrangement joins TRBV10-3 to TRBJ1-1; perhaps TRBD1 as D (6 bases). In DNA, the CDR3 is TGTGCCATCAGTGAGTGGGGGGCACAGGGCGGGACTGAAGCTTTCTTT. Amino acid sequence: CAISEWGAQGGTEAFF.